This T cell receptor (beta chain) was documented in a study of blood T cell repertoires in COVID-19. Study-level information: The United States, Italy and Spain supplied acute and convalescent COVID-19 samples. Sample material is recorded as cDNA or gDNA derived from T cells, B-cell-depleted T cells, or PBMCs.

This clone was seen ten or more times. Other DNA sequences within the sample encode an identical CDR3. CDR1 and CDR2 from the germline V gene are SGDLS and YYNGEE. Trimming removed 3 bases at V and 4 bases at J, with 5 bases between. The CDR3 loop spans 11 amino acids. Assay: immunoSEQ multiplex PCR; the TCRdb copy retains only in-frame clones and omits some. The repertoire consists of fewer than 200,000 clones, with more than 80% occurring once and the leading ten covering approximately 12%. Recruits, aged roughly 18 to 95 years, lived in 24 US areas. Assignments of participants to cohorts depended upon their own reported clinical history.

This receptor was identified in a man in his fifties who had recovered from COVID-19. Input material: PBMCs or T cells enriched from blood (not recorded which). The chain employs TRBV9 and TRBJ2-7; D remains ambiguous. The CDR3 DNA reads as TGTGCCAGCAGCGCCGGGTACGAGCAGTACTTC. Translating gives CASSAGYEQYF.